A single T cell receptor beta chain is shown here with its context. The antigen is not known. TCRdb independently ran MiXCR on the RACE reads; one entry per CDR3 protein. The table lists approximately 100,000 distinct CDR3 sequences, 9.5% to 12% of them singletons, with roughly 3.5% in the top ten. These data belong to a study of human T cells and chemical hapten exposure. Overall study findings and caveats: With DPC sensitization, TCRs exceeding 1 in 1000 frequency showed no change.

Time point meaning: patch test 1, 2 weeks after DPC sensitization. Documented treatment: therapeutic diphenylcyclopropenone sensitization with weekly scalp DPC. The clonotype originates from a woman in her thirties or forties with alopecia areata. Some clones in this sample may be carry-over from other donors' samples. Sequenced here: whole blood, sampled in connection with sensitization to the hapten diphenylcyclopropenone (DPC).

The CDR3 DNA follows: TGTGCCAGCAGCCCCGGGGGAAGTGGCACTGAAGCTTTCTTT. It codes for CASSPGGSGTEAFF. V is TRBV6-6 and J is TRBJ1-1, with D tentatively TRBD1 (5 bases). From germline, CDR1 is MNHNY and CDR2 SVGAGI (reference sequence). The CDR3 contains 14 residues. V was shortened by 6 bases and J by 4 bases, with 15 bases between the two germline ends.